These 15 T cell receptor beta chains were all obtained from the same sample, sequenced in a study of blood T cell repertoires in COVID-19. The repertoire was sequenced with immunoSEQ multiplex PCR; TCRdb's copy has only in-frame clones and lacks some. The data hold some 100,000 clones, with 88% observed a single time. The sequencing sample was made of peripheral blood. These receptors all stem from a woman aged 55-75 years with acute or convalescent COVID-19.

The chain links TRBV7-8 to TRBJ2-1; TRBD2 might be the D (6 bases). Germline V gene data show CDR1 as SGHVS and CDR2 as FQNEAQ. This CDR3 spans 15 amino acids. V lost 3 bases and J 6 bases, leaving 15 bases between the germline ends. The CDR3 spells CASSFGRLGGNEQFF. Here the CDR3 DNA reads TGTGCCAGCAGCTTCGGTCGACTAGGAGGCAATGAGCAGTTCTTC.

The chain recombines TRBV7-2 with TRBJ2-5; D is uncertain. From germline, CDR1 is SGHTA and CDR2 FQGNSA. CDR3 length: 14 residues. The V and J ends lost 1 base and 5 bases respectively, with 11 bases between them. The CDR3 DNA is TGTGCCAGCAGCTTAGGCATCCCCGCGGAGACCCAGTACTTC. This sequence encodes CASSLGIPAETQYF.

This chain links TRBV12-3 or TRBV12-4 with TRBJ1-1; TRBD1 matches 9 bases. This CDR3 region has 13 residues. V was pared by 6 bases and J by 4 bases, with 3 bases of the junction left unmatched. CDR3 sequence reads: CASSRQGGTEAFF. The DNA for the CDR3 is TGTGCCAGCAGCAGACAGGGGGGCACTGAAGCTTTCTTT.

This sequence joins TRBV6-5 and TRBJ2-1; D might be TRBD2 (6 bases). There are 12 residues in the CDR3. Trimming left V 8 bases short and J 8 bases short, with 13 bases between. CDR1 is MNHEY, CDR2 SVGAGI, per germline. The CDR3 bases are TGTGCCAGCGGTTCCACTAGCTATGAGCAGTTCTTC. Residues: CASGSTSYEQFF.

The chain employs TRBV24-1 and TRBJ2-1, with a tentative D call TRBD1 (7 bases). The CDR3 loop spans 15 amino acids. Between the trimmed V and J ends, which lost 8 bases and 5 bases, there was a span of 18 bases. Germline V lookup: CDR1 KGHDR, CDR2 SFDVKD. The CDR3: CATTGGRGVNNEQFF. CDR3 DNA sequence: TGTGCCACCACCGGGGGCAGGGGGGTTAACAATGAGCAGTTCTTC.

This chain links TRBV30 with TRBJ1-2; D is unclear. V was trimmed by 8 bases and J by 3 bases, leaving 10 bases between them. CDR1 GTSNPN and CDR2 SVGIG come from the germline V gene (reference sequence). The CDR3 contains 11 residues. The CDR3 DNA sequence: TGTGCCGACGGAGGCTACTATGGCTACACCTTC. Amino acid sequence: CADGGYYGYTF.

Only one count was recorded for this clone. V gene TRBV19 combines with J gene TRBJ1-1; no firm D call. There are 15 residues in the CDR3. The V gene lost 7 bases and the J gene lost 6 bases, with 21 bases spanning the gap. CDR1 is LNHDA and CDR2 is SQIVND in the germline V gene (reference sequence). CDR3 DNA: TGTGCCAGTACCCCCACATTGTTGCCTGGAGCTGAAGCTTTCTTT. It specifies CASTPTLLPGAEAFF.

DNA of the CDR3: TGTGCCAGTAGTTTCACGGGAGCAGCAGAAAAACTGTTTTTT. It translates to CASSFTGAAEKLFF. The rearrangement joins TRBV19 to TRBJ1-4; D is ambiguous. V gave up 5 bases and J gave up 8 bases, with 15 bases separating them. The CDR3 runs 14 residues. The germline CDR1 and CDR2 sequences are LNHDA and SQIVND (reference sequence). Based on the CDR3 plus reference TRBV19 and TRBJ1-4, the full variable domain is DGGITQSPKYLFRKEGQNVTLSCEQNLNHDAMYWYRQDPGQGLRLIYYSQIVNDFQKGDIAEGYSVSREKKESFPLTVTSAQKNPTAFYLCASSFTGAAEKLFFGSGTQLSVL.

This chain uses TRBV7-6 with TRBJ2-1; TRBD2 is a possible D gene (5 bases). The V gene lost 1 base and the J gene lost 8 bases, with 18 bases spanning the gap. This CDR3 is built from 16 residues. Germline CDR1 is SGHVS and CDR2 is FNYEAQ. Written as DNA, the CDR3 is TGTGCCAGCAGCTTAGATTTAGGGTTCCCCGGGGATGAGCAGTTCTTC. This translates into CASSLDLGFPGDEQFF. The variable domain in full, with the rest retrieved from reference TRBV7-6 and TRBJ2-1, is GAGVSQSPRYKVTKRGQDVALRCDPISGHVSLYWYRQALGQGPEFLTYFNYEAQQDKSGLPNDRFSAERPEGSISTLTIQRTEQRDSAMYRCASSLDLGFPGDEQFFGPGTRLTVL.

This clone was seen once. The chain is built from TRBV24-1 and TRBJ2-1; 9 positions agree with TRBD1. Trimming at V came to 1 base and at J to 3 bases, leaving 3 bases not matched to a gene. CDR3 length: 16 residues. The germline CDR1 and CDR2 sequences are KGHDR and SFDVKD. The CDR3 DNA reads TGTGCCACCAGTGATTTCGGGACAGGGAACTACAATGAGCAGTTCTTC. It is translated as CATSDFGTGNYNEQFF.

The J gene is TRBJ1-2, the V gene TRBV19; weak D call: TRBD1 (5 bases). The CDR3 covers 15 residues. Germline values: CDR1 LNHDA, CDR2 SQIVND (reference sequence). Deletions cut 2 bases from V and 7 bases from J, with 17 bases between. The CDR3 spells CASSISTGQGPGYTF. In DNA, the CDR3 is TGTGCCAGTAGTATAAGTACTGGGCAGGGCCCTGGCTACACCTTC.

The chain links TRBV11-2 to TRBJ1-4, with TRBD1 matching 8 bases. Germline V gene lookup returns CDR1 SGHAT and CDR2 FQNNGV. The CDR3 extends over 15 amino acids. The V and J ends lost 1 base and 9 bases, in that order; junction bases with no gene match: 7. CDR3 residues: CASSLAGTGSKKLFF. The CDR3 DNA follows: TGTGCCAGCAGCTTAGCCGGGACAGGTTCGAAAAAACTGTTTTTT.

The chain joins TRBV3-1 (or the pseudogene TRBV3-2) to TRBJ2-2, with a weak D call TRBD2 (5 bases). With 4 bases removed from V and 4 bases from J, the gap between germline ends came to 10 bases. In germline, CDR1 is LGHDT, CDR2 YNNKEL (reference sequence). The CDR3 extends over 14 amino acids. The CDR3 DNA reads as TGTGCCAGCAGCCGACCCAGCGGCACCGGGGAGCTGTTTTTT. Protein: CASSRPSGTGELFF.

V and J are TRBV27 and TRBJ2-7; 9 bases agree with TRBD2. Trimming at V came to 3 bases and at J to 3 bases, leaving 9 bases not matched to a gene. CDR1 is MNHEY, CDR2 SMNVEV, per germline (reference sequence). The CDR3 runs 16 residues. The CDR3 nucleotides read TGTGCCAGCAGTTTTCTCACCGGGACTAGCTTCTACGAGCAGTACTTC. Its protein is CASSFLTGTSFYEQYF.

DNA of the CDR3: TGTGCCTGGAGAGAGGAATATGGCTACACCTTC. As protein: CAWREEYGYTF. This chain uses TRBV30 with TRBJ1-2, with D hard to call. Trimming pared 3 bases from V and 5 bases from J, leaving 7 bases between. Germline values: CDR1 GTSNPN, CDR2 SVGIG (reference sequence). CDR3 length: 11 amino acids.